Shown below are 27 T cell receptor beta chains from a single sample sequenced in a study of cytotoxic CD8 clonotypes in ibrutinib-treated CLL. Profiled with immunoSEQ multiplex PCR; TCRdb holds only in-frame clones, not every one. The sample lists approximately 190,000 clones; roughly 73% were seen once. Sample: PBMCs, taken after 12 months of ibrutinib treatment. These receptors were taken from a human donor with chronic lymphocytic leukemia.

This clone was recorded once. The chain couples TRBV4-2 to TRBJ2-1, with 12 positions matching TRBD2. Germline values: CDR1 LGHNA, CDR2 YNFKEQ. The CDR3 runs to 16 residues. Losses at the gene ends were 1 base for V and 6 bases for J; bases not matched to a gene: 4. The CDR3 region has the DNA TGTGCCAGCAGCCAAGTTTCTAGCGGGGGGGGCAATGAGCAGTTCTTC. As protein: CASSQVSSGGGNEQFF.

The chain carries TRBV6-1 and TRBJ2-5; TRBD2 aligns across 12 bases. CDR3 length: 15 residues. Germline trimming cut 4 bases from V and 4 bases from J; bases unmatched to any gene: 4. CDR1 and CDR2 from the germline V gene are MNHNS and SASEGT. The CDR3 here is CASSGPSGGGETQYF. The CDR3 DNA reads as TGTGCCAGCAGTGGCCCTAGCGGGGGGGGAGAGACCCAGTACTTC.

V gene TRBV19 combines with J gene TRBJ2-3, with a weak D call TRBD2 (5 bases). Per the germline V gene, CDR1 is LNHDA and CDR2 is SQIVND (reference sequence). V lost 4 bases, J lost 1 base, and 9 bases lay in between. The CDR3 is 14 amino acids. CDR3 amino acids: CASSTSWGTDTQYF. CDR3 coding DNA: TGTGCCAGTAGTACTAGCTGGGGCACAGATACGCAGTATTTT.

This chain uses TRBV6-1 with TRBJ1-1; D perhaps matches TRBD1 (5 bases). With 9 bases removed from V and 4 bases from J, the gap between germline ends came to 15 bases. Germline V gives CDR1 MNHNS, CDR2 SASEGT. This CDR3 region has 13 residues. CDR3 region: CASSGGGSTEAFF. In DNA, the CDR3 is TGTGCCAGTTCTGGGGGAGGGAGCACTGAAGCTTTCTTT.

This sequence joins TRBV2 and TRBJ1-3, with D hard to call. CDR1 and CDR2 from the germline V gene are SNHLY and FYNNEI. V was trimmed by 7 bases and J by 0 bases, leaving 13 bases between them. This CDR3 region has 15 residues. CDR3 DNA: TGTGCCAGCAAAGCAGGCCGATACTCTGGAAACACCATATATTTT. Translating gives CASKAGRYSGNTIYF.

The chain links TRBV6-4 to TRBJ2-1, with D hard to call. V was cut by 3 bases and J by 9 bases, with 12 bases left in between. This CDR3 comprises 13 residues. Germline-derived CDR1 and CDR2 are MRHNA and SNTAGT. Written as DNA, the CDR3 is TGTGCCAGCAGTGAGCATTTAGAGGTTGAGCAGTTCTTC. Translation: CASSEHLEVEQFF.

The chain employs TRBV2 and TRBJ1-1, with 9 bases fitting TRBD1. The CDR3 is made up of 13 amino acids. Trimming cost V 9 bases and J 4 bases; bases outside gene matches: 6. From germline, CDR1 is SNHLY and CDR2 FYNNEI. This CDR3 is CASQQGASTEAFF. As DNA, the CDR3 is TGTGCCAGTCAACAGGGGGCCAGCACTGAAGCTTTCTTT.

This CDR3 reads CASSPFSVQHTDTQYF. The CDR3 DNA is TGTGCCAGCAGCCCTTTTTCGGTCCAGCACACAGATACGCAGTATTTT. The chain recombines TRBV5-6 with TRBJ2-3, with D unclear. V was shortened by 4 bases and J by 2 bases, with 17 bases between the two germline ends. CDR3 length: 16 amino acids. In germline, CDR1 is SGHDT, CDR2 YYEEEE.

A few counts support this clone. CDR3 in DNA: TGCGCCAGCAGCTCAGTAACGGGTCGGCCCCAGCATTTT. Protein product: CASSSVTGRPQHF. The chain employs TRBV5-1 and TRBJ1-5; no definite D call. There are 13 residues in the CDR3. The ends were cut back, 3 bases at V and 9 bases at J, with 13 bases in the middle. Per the germline V gene, CDR1 is SGHRS and CDR2 is YFSETQ.

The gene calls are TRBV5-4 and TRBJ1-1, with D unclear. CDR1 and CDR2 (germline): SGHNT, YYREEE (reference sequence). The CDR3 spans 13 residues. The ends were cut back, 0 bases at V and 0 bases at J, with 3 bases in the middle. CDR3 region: CASSLGLNTEAFF. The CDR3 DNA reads TGTGCCAGCAGCTTGGGACTGAACACTGAAGCTTTCTTT. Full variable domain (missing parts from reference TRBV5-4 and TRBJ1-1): ETGVTQSPTHLIKTRGQQVTLRCSSQSGHNTVSWYQQALGQGPQFIFQYYREEENGRGNFPPRFSGLQFPNYSSELNVNALELDDSALYLCASSLGLNTEAFFGQGTRLTVV.

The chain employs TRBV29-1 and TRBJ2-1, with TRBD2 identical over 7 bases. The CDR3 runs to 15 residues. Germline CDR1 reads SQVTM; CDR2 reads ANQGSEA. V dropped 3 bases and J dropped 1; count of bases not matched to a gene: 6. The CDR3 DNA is TGCAGCGTTGATATAGCGGGTGGATCCTACAATGAGCAGTTCTTC. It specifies CSVDIAGGSYNEQFF.

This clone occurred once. The CDR3 spells CASSEVVGAATGELFF. In nucleotides, the CDR3 is TGTGCCAGCAGTGAAGTGGTAGGGGCGGCCACCGGGGAGCTGTTTTTT. V and J are TRBV6-1 and TRBJ2-2; the D gene is possibly TRBD1 (5 bases). Germline V gene sequence: CDR1 MNHNS, CDR2 SASEGT. The V end lost 1 base, the J end lost 4 bases, and 13 bases lay between the germline ends. CDR3 length equals 16 residues.

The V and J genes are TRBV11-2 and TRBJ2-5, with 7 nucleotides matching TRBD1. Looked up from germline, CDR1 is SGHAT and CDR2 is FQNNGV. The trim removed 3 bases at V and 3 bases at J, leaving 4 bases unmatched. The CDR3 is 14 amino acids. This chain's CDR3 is CASSFNRGEETQYF. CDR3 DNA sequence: TGTGCCAGCAGCTTTAACAGGGGAGAAGAGACCCAGTACTTC.

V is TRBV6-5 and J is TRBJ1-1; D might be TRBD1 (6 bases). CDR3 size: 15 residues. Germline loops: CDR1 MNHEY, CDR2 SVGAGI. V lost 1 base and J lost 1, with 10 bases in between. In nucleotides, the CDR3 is TGTGCCAGCAGTTACTGGGACACGCCGAACACTGAAGCTTTCTTT. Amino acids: CASSYWDTPNTEAFF.

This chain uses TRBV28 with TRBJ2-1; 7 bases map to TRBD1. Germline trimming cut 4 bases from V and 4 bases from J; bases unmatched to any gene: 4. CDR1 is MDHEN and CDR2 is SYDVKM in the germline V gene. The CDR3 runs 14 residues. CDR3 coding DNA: TGTGCCAGCAGTTCGGGACAGTTTTACAATGAGCAGTTCTTC. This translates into CASSSGQFYNEQFF. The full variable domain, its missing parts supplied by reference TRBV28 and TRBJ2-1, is DVKVTQSSRYLVKRTGEKVFLECVQDMDHENMFWYRQDPGLGLRLIYFSYDVKMKEKGDIPEGYSVSREKKERFSLILESASTNQTSMYLCASSSGQFYNEQFFGPGTRLTVL.

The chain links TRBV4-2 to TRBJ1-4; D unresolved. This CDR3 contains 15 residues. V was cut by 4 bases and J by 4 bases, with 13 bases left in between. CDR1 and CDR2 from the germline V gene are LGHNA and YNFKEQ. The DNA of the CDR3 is TGTGCCAGCAGCCGAGACTTATTTGGTAATGAAAAACTGTTTTTT. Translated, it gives CASSRDLFGNEKLFF.

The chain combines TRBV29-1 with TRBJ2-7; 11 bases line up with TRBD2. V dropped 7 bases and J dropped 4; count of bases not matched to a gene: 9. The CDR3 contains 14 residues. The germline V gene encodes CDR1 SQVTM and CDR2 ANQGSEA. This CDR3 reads CSAGGASGRYEQYF. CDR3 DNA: TGCAGCGCCGGGGGGGCTAGCGGGAGGTACGAGCAGTACTTC.

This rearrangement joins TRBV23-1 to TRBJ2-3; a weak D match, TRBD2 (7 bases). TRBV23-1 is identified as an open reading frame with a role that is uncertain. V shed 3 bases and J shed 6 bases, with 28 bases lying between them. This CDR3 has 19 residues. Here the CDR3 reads CASSHNGGGRGAPLDTQYF. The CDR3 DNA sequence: TGCGCCAGCAGTCACAACGGCGGGGGTCGGGGGGCCCCCTTGGATACGCAGTATTTT.

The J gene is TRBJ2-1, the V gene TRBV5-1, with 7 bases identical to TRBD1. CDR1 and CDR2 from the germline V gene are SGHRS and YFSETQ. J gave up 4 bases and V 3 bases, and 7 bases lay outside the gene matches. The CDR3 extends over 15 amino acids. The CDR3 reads CASSSDRAEYNEQFF. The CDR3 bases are TGCGCCAGCAGCTCAGACAGGGCCGAATACAATGAGCAGTTCTTC.

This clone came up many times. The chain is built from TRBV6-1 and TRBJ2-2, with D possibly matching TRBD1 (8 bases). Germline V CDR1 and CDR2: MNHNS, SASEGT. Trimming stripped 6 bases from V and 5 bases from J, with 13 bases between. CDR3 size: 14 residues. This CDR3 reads CASRDRGGTGELFF. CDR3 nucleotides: TGTGCCAGCAGAGACAGGGGAGGGACCGGGGAGCTGTTTTTT.

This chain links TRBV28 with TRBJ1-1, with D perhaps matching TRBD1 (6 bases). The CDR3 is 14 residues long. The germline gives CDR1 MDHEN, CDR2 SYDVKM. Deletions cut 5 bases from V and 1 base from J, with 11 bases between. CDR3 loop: CASSRTAWNTEAFF. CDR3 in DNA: TGTGCCAGCAGTCGGACAGCCTGGAACACTGAAGCTTTCTTT.

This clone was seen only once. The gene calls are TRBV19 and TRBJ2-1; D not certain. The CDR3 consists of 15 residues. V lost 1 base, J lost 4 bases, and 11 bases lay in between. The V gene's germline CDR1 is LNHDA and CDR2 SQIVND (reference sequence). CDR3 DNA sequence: TGTGCCAGTAGTATAGGTGGCGGTGCGTACAATGAGCAGTTCTTC. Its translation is CASSIGGGAYNEQFF.

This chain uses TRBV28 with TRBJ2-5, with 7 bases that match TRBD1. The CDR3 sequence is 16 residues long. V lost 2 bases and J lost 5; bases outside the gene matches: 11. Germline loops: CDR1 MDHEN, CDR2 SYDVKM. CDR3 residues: CASSLPPVGGAETQYF. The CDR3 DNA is TGTGCCAGCAGTTTACCCCCGGTAGGGGGCGCCGAGACCCAGTACTTC.

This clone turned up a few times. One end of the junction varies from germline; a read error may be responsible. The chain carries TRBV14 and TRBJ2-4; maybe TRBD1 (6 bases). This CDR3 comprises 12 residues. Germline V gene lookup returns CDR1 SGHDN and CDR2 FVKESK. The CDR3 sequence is CASSPDRIVRWF. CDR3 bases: TGTGCCAGCAGCCCCGACAGGATCGTCCGATGGTTC.

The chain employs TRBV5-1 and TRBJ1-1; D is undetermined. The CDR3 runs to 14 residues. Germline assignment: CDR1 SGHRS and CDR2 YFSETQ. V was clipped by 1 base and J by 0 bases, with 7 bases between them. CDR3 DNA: TGCGCCAGCAGCTTGCCTTCCATGAACACTGAAGCTTTCTTT. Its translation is CASSLPSMNTEAFF.

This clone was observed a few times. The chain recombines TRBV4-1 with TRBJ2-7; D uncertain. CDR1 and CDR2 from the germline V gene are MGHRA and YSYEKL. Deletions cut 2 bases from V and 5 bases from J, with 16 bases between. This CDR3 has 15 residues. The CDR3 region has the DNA TGCGCCAGCAGCCAAAAACTGCGGACCGCCGACGAGCAGTACTTC. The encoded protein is CASSQKLRTADEQYF.

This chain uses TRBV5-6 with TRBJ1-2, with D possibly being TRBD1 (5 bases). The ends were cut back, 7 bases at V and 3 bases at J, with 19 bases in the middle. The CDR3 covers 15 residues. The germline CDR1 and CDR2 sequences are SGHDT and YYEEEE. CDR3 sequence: CASSPLRPGDYGYTF. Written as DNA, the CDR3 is TGTGCCAGCTCCCCCCTCCGCCCGGGGGACTATGGCTACACCTTC.